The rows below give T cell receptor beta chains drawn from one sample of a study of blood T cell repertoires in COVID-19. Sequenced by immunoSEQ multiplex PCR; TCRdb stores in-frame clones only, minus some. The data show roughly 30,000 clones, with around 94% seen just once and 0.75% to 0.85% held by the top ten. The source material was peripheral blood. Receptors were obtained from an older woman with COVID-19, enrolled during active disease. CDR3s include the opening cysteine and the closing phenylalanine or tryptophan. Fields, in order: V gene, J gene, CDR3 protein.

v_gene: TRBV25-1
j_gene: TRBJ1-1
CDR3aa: CASSDRDRGNTEAFF

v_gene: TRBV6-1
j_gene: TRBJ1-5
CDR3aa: CASSEDRGNQPQHF

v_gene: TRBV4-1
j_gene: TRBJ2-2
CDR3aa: CASSQDQTSGPRGELFF

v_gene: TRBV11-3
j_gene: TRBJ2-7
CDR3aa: CASSPGQGYEQYF

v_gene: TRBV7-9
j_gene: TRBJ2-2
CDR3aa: CASSLTSGRALGGELFF

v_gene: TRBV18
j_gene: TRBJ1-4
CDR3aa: CASSRNRGRDEKLFF

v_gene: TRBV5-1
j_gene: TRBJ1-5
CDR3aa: CASSLAGSNQPQHF

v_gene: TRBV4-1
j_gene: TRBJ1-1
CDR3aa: CASSPRDRQNTEAFF

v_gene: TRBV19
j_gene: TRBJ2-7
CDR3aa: CASSIAQGAYEQYF

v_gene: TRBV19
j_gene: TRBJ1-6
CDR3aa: CASKGQGLWSPLHF

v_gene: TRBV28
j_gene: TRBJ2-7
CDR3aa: CASSLWNGAYEQYF

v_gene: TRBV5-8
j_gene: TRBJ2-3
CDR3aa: CASSFQTGAADTQYF

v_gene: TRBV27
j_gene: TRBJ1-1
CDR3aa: CASSSLQGYAEAFF

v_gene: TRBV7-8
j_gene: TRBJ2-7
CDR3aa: CASSLLGGMTPYEQYF

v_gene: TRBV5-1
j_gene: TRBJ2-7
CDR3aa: CASYVGQGTYEQYF

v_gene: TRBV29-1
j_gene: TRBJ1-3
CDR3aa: CSVALTGNTIYF

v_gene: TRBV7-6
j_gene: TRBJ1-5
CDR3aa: CASSLSPGLGNQPQHF

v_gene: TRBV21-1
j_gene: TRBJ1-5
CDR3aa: CASRTGGIGYSNQPQHF

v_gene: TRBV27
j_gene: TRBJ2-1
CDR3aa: CASSFIGYLDEQFF

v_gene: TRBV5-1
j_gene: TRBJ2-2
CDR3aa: CASTRGSGELFF

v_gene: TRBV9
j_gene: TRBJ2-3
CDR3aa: CASSLVAGVGGDTQYF

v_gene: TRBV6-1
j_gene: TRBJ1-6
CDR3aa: CASSEGTGVSPLHF

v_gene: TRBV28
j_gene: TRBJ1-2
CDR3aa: CASSLGGGWGYTF

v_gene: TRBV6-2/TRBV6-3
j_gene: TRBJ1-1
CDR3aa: CASSYLAVGNTEAFF

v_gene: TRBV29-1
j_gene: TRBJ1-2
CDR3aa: CSAEAGLTNYGYTF

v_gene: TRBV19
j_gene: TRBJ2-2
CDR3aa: CASSTQGQLNTGELFF

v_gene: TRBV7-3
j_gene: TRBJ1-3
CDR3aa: CASSPGWGNTIYF

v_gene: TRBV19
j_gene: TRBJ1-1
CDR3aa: CASSNRDSGLNTEAFF